The present entry profiles one TCR beta chain with its context. The sample is drawn from a study of blood T cell repertoires in COVID-19. Data came from immunoSEQ multiplex PCR; TCRdb stores just in-frame clones and leaves some out. This table has a few hundred thousand clones, over 85% appearing once. The CDR3 length is 15 residues. Trimming took 5 bases from V and 3 from J, leaving 16 bases between them. Germline CDR1 is LNHDA and CDR2 is SQIVND (reference sequence). The sequenced sample was PBMCs or T cells enriched from blood (not recorded which). The clonotype was recovered from a woman in her 30s who had recovered from COVID-19. The chain uses TRBV19 and TRBJ1-1; perhaps TRBD1 as D (6 bases). The CDR3 region is CASSLPQGKDTEAFF. The CDR3 nucleotides read TGTGCCAGTAGTCTACCACAGGGTAAGGACACTGAAGCTTTCTTT.